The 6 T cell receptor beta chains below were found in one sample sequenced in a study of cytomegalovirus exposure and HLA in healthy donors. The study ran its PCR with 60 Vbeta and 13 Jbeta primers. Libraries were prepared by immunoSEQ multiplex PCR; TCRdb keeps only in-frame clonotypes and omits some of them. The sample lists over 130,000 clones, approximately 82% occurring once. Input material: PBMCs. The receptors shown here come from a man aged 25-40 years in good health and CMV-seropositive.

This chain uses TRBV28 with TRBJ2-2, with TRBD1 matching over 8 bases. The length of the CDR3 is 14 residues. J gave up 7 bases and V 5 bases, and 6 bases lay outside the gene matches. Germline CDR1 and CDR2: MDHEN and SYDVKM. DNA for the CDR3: TGTGCCAGCAGTCAGACAGGGGCGGGCGGGGAGCTGTTTTTT. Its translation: CASSQTGAGGELFF.

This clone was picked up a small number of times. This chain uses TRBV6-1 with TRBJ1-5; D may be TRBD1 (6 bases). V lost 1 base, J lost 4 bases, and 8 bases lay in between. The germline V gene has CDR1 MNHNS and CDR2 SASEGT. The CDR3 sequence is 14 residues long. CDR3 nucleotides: TGTGCCAGCAGTGAAGACAGGGTAAATCAGCCCCAGCATTTT. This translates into CASSEDRVNQPQHF.

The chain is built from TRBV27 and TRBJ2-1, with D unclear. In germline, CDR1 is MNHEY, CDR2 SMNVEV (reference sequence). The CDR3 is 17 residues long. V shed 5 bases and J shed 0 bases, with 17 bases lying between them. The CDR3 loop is CASSPISVTLSYNEQFF. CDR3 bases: TGTGCCAGCAGTCCCATTTCAGTTACCCTCTCCTACAATGAGCAGTTCTTC.

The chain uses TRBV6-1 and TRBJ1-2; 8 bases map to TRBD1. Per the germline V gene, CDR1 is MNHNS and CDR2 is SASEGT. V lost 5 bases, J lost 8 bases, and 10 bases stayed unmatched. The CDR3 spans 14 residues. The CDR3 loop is CASSHRGQAEGYTF. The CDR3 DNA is TGTGCCAGCAGTCACCGGGGACAGGCGGAAGGCTACACCTTC.

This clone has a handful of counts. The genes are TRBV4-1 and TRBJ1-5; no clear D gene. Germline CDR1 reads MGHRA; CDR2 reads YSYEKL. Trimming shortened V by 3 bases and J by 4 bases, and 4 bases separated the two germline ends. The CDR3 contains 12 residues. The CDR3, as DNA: TGCGCCAGCAGCCACCTTAATCAGCCCCAGCATTTT. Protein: CASSHLNQPQHF.

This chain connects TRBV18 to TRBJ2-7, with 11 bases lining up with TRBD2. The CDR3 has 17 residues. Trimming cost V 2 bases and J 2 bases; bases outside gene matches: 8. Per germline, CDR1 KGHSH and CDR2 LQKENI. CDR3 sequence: CASSPGTSGTAPYEQYF. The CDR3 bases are TGTGCCAGCTCACCAGGGACTAGCGGTACCGCGCCCTACGAGCAGTACTTC.